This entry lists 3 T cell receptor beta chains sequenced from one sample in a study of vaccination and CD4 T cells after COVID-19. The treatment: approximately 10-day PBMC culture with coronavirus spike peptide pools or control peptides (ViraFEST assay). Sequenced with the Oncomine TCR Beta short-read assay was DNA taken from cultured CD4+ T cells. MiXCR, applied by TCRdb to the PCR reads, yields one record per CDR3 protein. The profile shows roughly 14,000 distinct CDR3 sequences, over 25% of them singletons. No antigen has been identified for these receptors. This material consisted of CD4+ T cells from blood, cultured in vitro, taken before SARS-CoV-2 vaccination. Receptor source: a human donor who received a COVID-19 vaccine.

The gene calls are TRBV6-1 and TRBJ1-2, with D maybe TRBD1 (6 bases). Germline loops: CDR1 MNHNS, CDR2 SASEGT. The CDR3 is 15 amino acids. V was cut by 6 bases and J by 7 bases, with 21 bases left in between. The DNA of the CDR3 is TGTGCCAGCAGGCAGCGCGGGGGGCAGCTGAGTGGCTACACCTTC. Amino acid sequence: CASRQRGGQLSGYTF.

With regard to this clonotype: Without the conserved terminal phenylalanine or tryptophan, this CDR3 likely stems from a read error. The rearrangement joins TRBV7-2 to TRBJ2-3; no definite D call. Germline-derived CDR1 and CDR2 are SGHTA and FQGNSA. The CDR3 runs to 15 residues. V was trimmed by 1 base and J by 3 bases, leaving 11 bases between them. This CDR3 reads CASSLVATPTDTQYL. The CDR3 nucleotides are TGTGCCAGCAGCTTAGTGGCCACCCCAACAGATACGCAGTATCTT.

CDR3 loop: CASSQSGGSTGQYF. In nucleotides, the CDR3 is TGTGCCAGCAGCCAGAGCGGGGGTAGTACTGGGCAGTACTTC. The chain joins TRBV4-2 to TRBJ2-7; 8 bases are shared with TRBD2. The V segment lost 3 bases and the J segment 9 bases; nucleotides outside the gene matches: 10. Germline V CDR1 and CDR2: LGHNA, YNFKEQ. The CDR3 loop spans 14 amino acids.